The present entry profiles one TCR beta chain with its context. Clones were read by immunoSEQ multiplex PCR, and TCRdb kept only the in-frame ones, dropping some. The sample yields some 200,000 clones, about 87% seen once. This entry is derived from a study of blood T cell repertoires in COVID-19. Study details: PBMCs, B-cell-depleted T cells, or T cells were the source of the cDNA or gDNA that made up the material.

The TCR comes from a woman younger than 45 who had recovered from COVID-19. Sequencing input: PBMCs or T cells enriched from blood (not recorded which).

In DNA, the CDR3 is TGTGCCAGCAGTTACTCGACTCCAGGGGCTGGGGCCAACGTCCTGACTTTC. Translating it yields CASSYSTPGAGANVLTF. V usage is TRBV6-2 or TRBV6-3 and J usage is TRBJ2-6; D is possibly TRBD1 (6 bases). CDR1 MNHEY and CDR2 SVGEGT come from the germline V gene. The length of the CDR3 is 17 residues. The V end was cut by 0 bases, the J end by 2 bases, with 11 bases between.